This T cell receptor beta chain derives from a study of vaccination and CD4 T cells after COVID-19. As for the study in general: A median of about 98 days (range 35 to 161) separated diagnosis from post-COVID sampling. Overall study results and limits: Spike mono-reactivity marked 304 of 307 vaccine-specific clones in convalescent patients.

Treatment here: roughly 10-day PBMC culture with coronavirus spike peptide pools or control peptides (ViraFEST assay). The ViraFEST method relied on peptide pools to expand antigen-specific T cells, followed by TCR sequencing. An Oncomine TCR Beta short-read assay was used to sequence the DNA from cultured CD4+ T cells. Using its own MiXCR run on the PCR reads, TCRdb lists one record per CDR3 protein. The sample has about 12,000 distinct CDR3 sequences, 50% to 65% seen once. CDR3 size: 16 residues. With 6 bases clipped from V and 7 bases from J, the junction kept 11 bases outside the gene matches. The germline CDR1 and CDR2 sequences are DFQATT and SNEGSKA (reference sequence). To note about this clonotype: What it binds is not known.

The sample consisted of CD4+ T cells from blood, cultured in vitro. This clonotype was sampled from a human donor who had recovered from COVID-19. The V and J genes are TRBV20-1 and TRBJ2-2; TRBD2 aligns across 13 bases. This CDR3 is CSAPGTSGKAIGELFF. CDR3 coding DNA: TGCAGTGCCCCTGGGACTAGCGGGAAGGCAATCGGGGAGCTGTTTTTT.